The 9 T cell receptor beta chains below were found in one sample sequenced in a study of shared clonotypes between healthy human individuals. Profiling relied on immunoSEQ multiplex PCR, and the TCRdb table lists in-frame clones only, not all of them. The table lists about 2.4 million clones, approximately 93% of them singletons. Sequencing used naive CD4+ T cells from PBMCs. Subset: CD45RA+ positively selected. These receptors were collected from a man aged 18 to 29 in good health. Some clones in this sample may be carry-over from other donors' samples.

V is TRBV4-1 and J is TRBJ2-3; D possibly corresponds to TRBD2 (6 bases). V shed 3 bases and J shed 2 bases, with 15 bases lying between them. This CDR3 is 16 amino acids long. The germline CDR1 and CDR2 sequences are MGHRA and YSYEKL. The CDR3 DNA sequence: TGCGCCAGCAGCCAGGTCGGGAGACCCGTCACAGATACGCAGTATTTT. It codes for CASSQVGRPVTDTQYF.

V is TRBV9 and J is TRBJ2-3; 13 bases are a match to TRBD2. This CDR3 is built from 21 residues. V trimming: 0 bases; J trimming: 2 bases; junction bases outside the gene matches: 15. The germline gives CDR1 SGDLS, CDR2 YYNGEE. CDR3 DNA: TGTGCCAGCAGCGTAGAACCGGGACTAGCGGGAAGAAAAGGGATCACAGATACGCAGTATTTT. Translation: CASSVEPGLAGRKGITDTQYF.

The J gene is TRBJ2-7, the V gene TRBV7-6; D might be TRBD1 (6 bases). Trimming took off 1 base at V and 3 bases at J, with 7 bases between the two ends. This CDR3 is built from 13 residues. The V gene's germline CDR1 is SGHVS and CDR2 FNYEAQ. The CDR3 region has the DNA TGTGCCAGCAGCTTAGGGACAGTCTACGAGCAGTACTTC. It codes for CASSLGTVYEQYF.

The gene calls are TRBV5-6 and TRBJ2-1, with D perhaps matching TRBD2 (5 bases). V was cut by 3 bases and J by 5 bases, with 12 bases left in between. Germline lookup yields CDR1 SGHDT and CDR2 YYEEEE. This CDR3 has 14 amino acids. The CDR3 DNA is TGTGCCAGCAGCTCCCCTTCAGCGGACAATGAGCAGTTCTTC. Translation: CASSSPSADNEQFF. The full variable domain, with the rest looked up from reference TRBV5-6 and TRBJ2-1, is DAGVTQSPTHLIKTRGQQVTLRCSPKSGHDTVSWYQQALGQGPQFIFQYYEEEERQRGNFPDRFSGHQFPNYSSELNVNALLLGDSALYLCASSSPSADNEQFFGPGTRLTVL.

The genes are TRBV5-4 and TRBJ2-5; the match to TRBD2 covers 9 bases. CDR1 SGHNT and CDR2 YYREEE come from the germline V gene (reference sequence). This CDR3 region has 15 residues. Trimming removed 4 bases from V and 2 bases from J; junction bases left unmatched: 6. This CDR3 reads CASSRRLAAQETQYF. CDR3 nucleotide sequence: TGTGCCAGCAGCCGACGACTAGCGGCACAAGAGACCCAGTACTTC. Complete variable domain (other parts from reference TRBV5-4 and TRBJ2-5): ETGVTQSPTHLIKTRGQQVTLRCSSQSGHNTVSWYQQALGQGPQFIFQYYREEENGRGNFPPRFSGLQFPNYSSELNVNALELDDSALYLCASSRRLAAQETQYFGPGTRLLVL.

This chain links TRBV28 with TRBJ2-1; no reliable D call. V lost 6 bases to trimming and J lost 3 bases, with 15 bases between them. Per the germline V gene, CDR1 is MDHEN and CDR2 is SYDVKM. The CDR3 is 15 residues long. The DNA of the CDR3 is TGTGCCAGCAGCCAGAACAAGGTGCGCTACAATGAGCAGTTCTTC. As protein: CASSQNKVRYNEQFF.

The chain carries TRBV6-5 and TRBJ1-2; no clear D gene. Per germline, CDR1 MNHEY and CDR2 SVGAGI. Trimming removed 6 bases at V and 8 bases at J, with 16 bases between. The CDR3 consists of 13 residues. The CDR3 nucleotides are TGTGCCAGCAGCCCTCCTGGGCAGTTGGGCTACACCTTC. It codes for CASSPPGQLGYTF.

The chain employs TRBV28 and TRBJ1-1; no clear D. This CDR3 is 15 amino acids long. Germline CDR1 is MDHEN and CDR2 is SYDVKM. The ends were cut back, 6 bases at V and 1 base at J, with 15 bases in the middle. CDR3 bases: TGTGCCAGCAGCCGCCCAGGTCCCCCGAACACTGAAGCTTTCTTT. It specifies CASSRPGPPNTEAFF.

The chain employs TRBV30 and TRBJ2-2, with 9 bases that match TRBD2. CDR1 GTSNPN and CDR2 SVGIG come from the germline V gene (reference sequence). CDR3 length: 16 residues. The junction had 10 bases not matched to a gene; V was cut back by 4 bases and J by 4 bases. Here the CDR3 reads CAWKSAGGPLTGELFF. The CDR3 DNA is TGTGCCTGGAAATCGGCGGGAGGGCCACTCACCGGGGAGCTGTTTTTT. Together with reference TRBV30 and TRBJ2-2, the CDR3 gives the full variable domain: SQTIHQWPATLVQPVGSPLSLECTVEGTSNPNLYWYRQAAGRGLQLLFYSVGIGQISSEVPQNLSASRPQDRQFILSSKKLLLSDSGFYLCAWKSAGGPLTGELFFGEGSRLTVL.